Sequencing of this TCR beta chain was carried out in a study of T-cell reconstitution after alpha-beta-depleted transplantation in children. General study results and limits: T-cell numbers and diversity, one year after transplant, stemmed largely from T cells that were newly produced.

As concerns this clonotype: Its antigen is currently unknown.

Using unique molecular identifiers, the investigators prepared the TCRbeta library. Each CDR3 protein gets one entry after TCRdb re-called the PCR reads with MiXCR. The sample contains roughly 490,000 distinct CDR3 sequences, more than 9.5% of which appear only once. The sequenced sample was PBMCs, mostly from graft donor cells, obtained 180 days after TCRalphabeta/CD19-depleted stem cell transplant. This receptor was obtained from a female patient aged 2-15 years who had a stem cell transplant for aplastic anemia, so the T cells may come from the graft donor.

The CDR3 DNA reads as TGTGCCAGCATCGCTGTAGTGAACACTGAAGCTTTCTTT. This sequence encodes CASIAVVNTEAFF. The chain joins TRBV6-1 to TRBJ1-1, with no clear D. Germline CDR1 and CDR2: MNHNS and SASEGT. This CDR3 contains 13 residues. Trimming took off 7 bases at V and 0 bases at J, with 9 bases between the two ends.